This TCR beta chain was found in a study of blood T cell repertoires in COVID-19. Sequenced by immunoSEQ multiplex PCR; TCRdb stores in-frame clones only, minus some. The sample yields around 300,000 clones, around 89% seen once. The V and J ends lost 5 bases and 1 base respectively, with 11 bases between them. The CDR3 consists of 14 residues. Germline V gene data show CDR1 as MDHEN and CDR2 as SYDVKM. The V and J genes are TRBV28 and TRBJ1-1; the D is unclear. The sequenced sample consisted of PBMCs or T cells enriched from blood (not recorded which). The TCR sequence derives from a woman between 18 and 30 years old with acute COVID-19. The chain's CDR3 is CASSPQGRNTEAFF. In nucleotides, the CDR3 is TGTGCCAGCAGTCCGCAAGGGAGGAACACTGAAGCTTTCTTT.